The 8 T cell receptor beta chains listed next were all sequenced from one sample in a study of radiation and T cells in renal cell carcinoma. Sequencing used immunoSEQ multiplex PCR; TCRdb keeps in-frame clones, though not all of them. Among tens of thousands of clones listed, approximately 86% were seen once. Time point described: blood 2 weeks post-SBRT. Treatment indicated: 15 Gy SBRT to primary tumor, nephrectomy 4 weeks later. The source was blood, collected from a patient whose treatment included radiotherapy and nephrectomy. These receptors were obtained from a woman in her forties or fifties with renal cell carcinoma.

The genes are TRBV19 and TRBJ1-4, with D unresolved. The V and J ends lost 10 bases and 5 bases respectively, with 17 bases between them. The length of the CDR3 is 14 residues. The germline V gene has CDR1 LNHDA and CDR2 SQIVND (reference sequence). The CDR3 DNA reads as TGTGCCAATACCATCGGGGTCAGGAATGAAAAACTGTTTTTT. Its protein product is CANTIGVRNEKLFF.

The chain uses TRBV4-2 and TRBJ2-2; D call uncertain. In germline, CDR1 is LGHNA, CDR2 YNFKEQ. CDR3 length equals 16 residues. Trimming cost V 1 base and J 0 bases, with 9 bases left between them. CDR3 in amino acids: CASSQVGGTNTGELFF. CDR3 coding DNA: TGTGCCAGCAGCCAAGTGGGTGGTACGAACACCGGGGAGCTGTTTTTT.

This chain joins TRBV6-1 and TRBJ1-5, with D unresolved. Germline CDR1 MNHNS, CDR2 SASEGT. This CDR3 has 13 amino acids. V lost 7 bases and J 5 bases, leaving 12 bases between the germline ends. The CDR3 spells CASTEQTDQPQHF. The CDR3 nucleotides are TGTGCCAGCACCGAACAAACTGATCAGCCCCAGCATTTT.

This clone was observed once. The gene calls are TRBV7-2 and TRBJ2-7; 11 bases agree with TRBD2. V lost 5 bases, J lost 3 bases, and 6 bases stayed unmatched. The CDR3 totals 15 residues. In germline, CDR1 is SGHTA, CDR2 FQGNSA. This chain's CDR3 is CASSPGTSGNYEQYF. The CDR3 DNA is TGTGCCAGCAGCCCGGGGACTAGCGGTAACTACGAGCAGTACTTC.

CDR3: CASSLNLLNEKLFF. As DNA, the CDR3 is TGTGCCAGCAGCTTAAACCTCCTTAATGAAAAACTGTTTTTT. The genes are TRBV7-2 and TRBJ1-4; D gene ambiguous. CDR3 length: 14 amino acids. Germline V gene data show CDR1 as SGHTA and CDR2 as FQGNSA. The V gene lost 2 bases and the J gene lost 4 bases, with 8 bases spanning the gap.

The CDR3 protein is CASSEAPGGQYF. Here the CDR3 DNA reads TGTGCCAGCAGTGAAGCGCCAGGGGGGCAGTACTTC. The rearrangement links TRBV6-1 to TRBJ2-7; 7 nucleotides match TRBD1. The CDR3 has 12 amino acids. With V trimmed by 0 bases and J by 9 bases, 2 bases remained unmatched. Germline CDR1 is MNHNS and CDR2 is SASEGT.

The chain couples TRBV13 to TRBJ1-2; 10 bases are shared with TRBD1. CDR3 size: 15 residues. The V gene end was trimmed by 1 base and the J gene end by 4 bases; junction bases not matched to a gene: 3. Germline V gives CDR1 PRHDT, CDR2 FYEKMQ (reference sequence). DNA for the CDR3: TGTGCCAGCAGCTTAGAGGGGACAGGGGTCTATGGCTACACCTTC. It encodes CASSLEGTGVYGYTF.

The chain employs TRBV11-1 and TRBJ2-2; D not certain. Germline-derived CDR1 and CDR2 are SGHAT and FQDESV (reference sequence). This CDR3 is built from 16 residues. V was clipped by 7 bases and J by 0 bases, with 15 bases between them. The CDR3 loop is CASTNGVGTNTGELFF. The CDR3 DNA reads TGTGCCAGCACCAATGGGGTGGGGACGAACACCGGGGAGCTGTTTTTT.